This T cell receptor beta chain was sequenced in a study of PD-1 blockade in classical Hodgkin lymphoma. Sequencing was performed with immunoSEQ multiplex PCR; in TCRdb, only in-frame clones are kept and a portion is missing. The profile shows tens of thousands of clones, nearly 80% of them singletons. General study findings and limits: Prior therapy or disease activity may underlie the repertoire differences, whose causes remain undefined. Newly diagnosed patients had baseline TCR diversity that was reportedly lower than that of healthy donors. Patients with a complete response exhibited baseline diversity comparable to newly diagnosed patients.

On this clone: Its antigen is still unknown.

As to time point: cycle 4 day 1 (C4D1), after 6 weeks of nivolumab. Patients all relapsed after autologous stem cell transplantation, and there was variation in brentuximab vedotin exposure. The study recorded best responses of complete response, partial response or progressive disease. Germline V gene sequence: CDR1 GTSNPN, CDR2 SVGIG (reference sequence). V shed 5 bases, J shed 1 base, and the junction held 5 bases outside the gene matches. This CDR3 comprises 14 residues. The sequencing used peripheral blood mononuclear cells (PBMCs), collected before the fourth cycle of nivolumab. The receptor was derived from a human donor with classical Hodgkin lymphoma. The genes are TRBV30 and TRBJ1-1; TRBD1 matches at 9 bases. The chain's CDR3 is CAWGTGLPNTEAFF. CDR3 in DNA: TGTGCCTGGGGGACAGGGCTCCCGAACACTGAAGCTTTCTTT.